This T cell receptor (beta chain) was captured in a study of control samples from healthy donors and cancer patients. Some clones are missing from TCRdb's copy, which holds only in-frame ones; the method was immunoSEQ multiplex PCR. The sample shows more than 95,000 clones, 85% to 95% of them seen only once. This CDR3 is 12 amino acids long. Looked up from germline, CDR1 is KGHDR and CDR2 is SFDVKD. The junction had 2 bases not matched to a gene; V was cut back by 9 bases and J by 7 bases. The receptor was derived from an elderly man with head and neck cancer. Sequencing used PBMCs. This sequence joins TRBV24-1 and TRBJ2-1, with 10 bases fitting TRBD1. CDR3 amino acids: CATGTGVNEQFF. CDR3 nucleotides: TGTGCCACCGGGACAGGGGTAAATGAGCAGTTCTTC.